This T cell receptor beta chain was sequenced for a study of vaccination effects on CD4 cells after COVID-19. Looking at the study overall: Participants completed two doses of the BNT162b2 or mRNA-1273 vaccine. From two convalescent patients, samples were taken 16 days and one week before vaccination.

Data came from immunoSEQ multiplex PCR; TCRdb stores just in-frame clones and leaves some out. The table lists 55,000 to 90,000 clones, around 70% of them singletons. With 4 bases removed from V and 5 bases from J, the gap between germline ends came to 18 bases. There are 15 residues in the CDR3. Per the germline V gene, CDR1 is SGHRS and CDR2 is YFSETQ. Viral peptide pools were used in the ViraFEST assay to expand antigen-specific CD4+ T cells, and sequencing came afterward. Following 10 days of culture, CD4+ T cells were isolated. SARS-CoV-2 infected the person between March and December 2020, as confirmed by PCR. At days 3 and 7, half of the medium was exchanged for IL-2 medium. A note on this clone: The antigen is not known.

The clonotype originates from a human donor who had a prior SARS-CoV-2 infection. The chain couples TRBV5-1 to TRBJ2-5; possible D gene TRBD2, 5 bases. The source was CD4+ T cells from PBMCs cultured with HIV peptides, collected before COVID-19 vaccination. Subset noted: HIV-1 Nef peptide pool negative control/reference culture. The CDR3 nucleotides are TGCGCCAGCAGCCTCACAGCCACGAGGGAGGAGACCCAGTACTTC. Translation gives CASSLTATREETQYF.